The text below deals with one T cell receptor beta chain. PCR amplification relied on 60 Vbeta primers (plus 13 Jbeta primers). The protocol was immunoSEQ multiplex PCR, while the TCRdb copy is restricted to in-frame clones and leaves out a portion. The repertoire includes around 95,000 clones, approximately 74% of them detected once, and about 1.8% sits in the top ten. The data were obtained in a study of cytomegalovirus exposure and HLA in healthy donors. This CDR3 region has 15 residues. The V gene lost 0 bases and the J gene lost 4 bases, with 13 bases spanning the gap. Germline V gene lookup returns CDR1 SGHNT and CDR2 YYREEE (reference sequence).

Material for sequencing was PBMCs. The chain joins TRBV5-4 to TRBJ2-5; possible D gene TRBD1, 5 bases. The clonotype was recovered from a male donor in good health and CMV-seronegative. The CDR3 DNA sequence: TGTGCCAGCAGCTTGGACTCGACAGTTTCAGAGACCCAGTACTTC. Translation gives CASSLDSTVSETQYF.